The 13 T cell receptor beta chains given below trace back to one sample, sequenced in a study of cytomegalovirus exposure and HLA in healthy donors. It was with 60 Vbeta and 13 Jbeta primers that the PCR ran. Assay used: immunoSEQ multiplex PCR; TCRdb lists only in-frame clones, some missing. Counted here are about 200,000 clones, 65% to 85% occurring once; the ten biggest clones make up about 1.5%. The sequenced sample consisted of PBMCs. Receptors were obtained from a man in his fifties in good health and CMV-seronegative.

The chain is built from TRBV11-2 and TRBJ2-7; TRBD1 might be the D (5 bases). The V end lost 5 bases, the J end lost 7 bases, and 15 bases lay between the germline ends. The CDR3 covers 13 residues. Germline loops: CDR1 SGHAT, CDR2 FQNNGV. The CDR3, as DNA: TGTGCCAGCAGCCTGCCGTCGGCAGGGGAGCAGTACTTC. It encodes CASSLPSAGEQYF.

The J gene is TRBJ1-1, the V gene TRBV28; TRBD1 matches at 9 bases. The CDR3 loop spans 15 amino acids. V lost 5 bases, J lost 11 bases, and 15 bases stayed unmatched. Germline CDR1 MDHEN, CDR2 SYDVKM. The CDR3 sequence is CASSAPGQGFVGAFF. Here the CDR3 DNA reads TGTGCCAGCAGTGCTCCGGGACAGGGTTTTGTGGGGGCTTTCTTT.

This chain connects TRBV9 to TRBJ2-5; 9 bases fit TRBD1. The J call is in doubt because the DNA end fits TRBJ2-7 better. There are 15 residues in the CDR3. Germline V gene sequence: CDR1 SGDLS, CDR2 YYNGEE. The CDR3 loop is CASSGGGTGIYEQYF. In DNA, the CDR3 is TGTGCCAGCAGCGGCGGCGGGACAGGGATTTACGAGCAGTACTTC.

J is TRBJ2-3 and V is TRBV5-4; no clear D. The CDR3 loop spans 14 amino acids. The V gene lost 0 bases and the J gene lost 0 bases, with 5 bases spanning the gap. CDR1 is SGHNT and CDR2 is YYREEE in the germline V gene (reference sequence). The CDR3: CASSLVESTDTQYF. The CDR3 region has the DNA TGTGCCAGCAGCTTGGTAGAAAGCACAGATACGCAGTATTTT.

J is TRBJ2-7 and V is TRBV5-5; the D gene is possibly TRBD2 (5 bases). Looked up from germline, CDR1 is SGHKS and CDR2 is YYEKEE (reference sequence). There are 15 residues in the CDR3. V was trimmed by 1 base and J by 5 bases, leaving 16 bases between them. For the CDR3, the DNA is TGTGCCAGCAGCTTGCGGGGTCACCCCACGGACGAGCAGTACTTC. Translated, it gives CASSLRGHPTDEQYF.

This chain connects TRBV6-5 to TRBJ2-5; D gene unclear. The J call may be incorrect, as the DNA end agrees better with TRBJ2-7. The CDR3 extends over 13 amino acids. The germline gives CDR1 MNHEY, CDR2 SVGAGI. The CDR3 bases are TGTGCCAGCAGTTACAGTGTGGGCTACGAGCAGTACTTC. The encoded protein is CASSYSVGYEQYF.

The CDR3 sequence: CAISESLGTSGSGANVLTF. In DNA, the CDR3 is TGTGCCATCAGTGAGTCTTTGGGGACTAGCGGCTCTGGGGCCAACGTCCTGACTTTC. The chain couples TRBV10-3 to TRBJ2-6; TRBD2 matches 11 bases. The CDR3 runs 19 residues. V shed 0 bases, J shed 0 bases, and the junction held 4 bases outside the gene matches. Germline V gives CDR1 ENHRY, CDR2 SYGVKD.

This clone has only one observation. The V call is TRBV2, the J call TRBJ2-5; 8 bases are shared with TRBD1. The better agreement between TRBJ2-7 and the DNA end casts doubt on the J call. Germline V gives CDR1 SNHLY, CDR2 FYNNEI. The CDR3 totals 13 residues. The CDR3 region is CASRTGQGREQYF. The CDR3 DNA reads as TGTGCCAGCAGAACAGGACAGGGTCGCGAGCAGTACTTC.

This chain joins TRBV29-1 and TRBJ1-5, with D perhaps TRBD1 (5 bases). Per the germline V gene, CDR1 is SQVTM and CDR2 is ANQGSEA. This CDR3 spans 12 amino acids. The ends were cut back, 6 bases at V and 4 bases at J, with 10 bases in the middle. The CDR3 here is CSVLEGNQPQHF. The CDR3 DNA follows: TGCAGCGTCCTGGAGGGGAATCAGCCCCAGCATTTT.

The rearrangement uses TRBV5-8 and TRBJ1-1; 8 bases line up with TRBD1. With 4 bases clipped from V and 4 bases from J, the junction kept 9 bases outside the gene matches. Germline V gene sequence: CDR1 SGHTS, CDR2 YDEGEE. The CDR3 covers 15 residues. The CDR3: CASSRRQGSGTEAFF. DNA for the CDR3: TGTGCCAGCAGCCGACGACAGGGGTCGGGCACTGAAGCTTTCTTT.

The chain joins TRBV19 to TRBJ1-1; D unresolved. There are 14 residues in the CDR3. In germline, CDR1 is LNHDA, CDR2 SQIVND (reference sequence). Trimming stripped 3 bases from V and 4 bases from J, with 12 bases between. CDR3 sequence reads: CASSIRVGSTEAFF. Here the CDR3 DNA reads TGTGCCAGTAGTATTAGGGTTGGGAGCACTGAAGCTTTCTTT.

V gene TRBV7-2 combines with J gene TRBJ2-2; 11 nucleotides agree with TRBD1. V gave up 5 bases and J gave up 4 bases; unmatched junction bases: 3. This CDR3 has 15 residues. Germline-derived CDR1 and CDR2 are SGHTA and FQGNSA. CDR3 in DNA: TGTGCCAGCAGCGTCGGACAGGGGGCCACCGGGGAGCTGTTTTTT. This encodes CASSVGQGATGELFF. Variable domain in full (rest from reference TRBV7-2 and TRBJ2-2): GAGVSQSPSNKVTEKGKDVELRCDPISGHTALYWYRQSLGQGLEFLIYFQGNSAPDKSGLPSDRFSAERTGGSVSTLTIQRTQQEDSAVYLCASSVGQGATGELFFGEGSRLTVL.

This clone was observed a handful of times. This sequence joins TRBV5-5 and TRBJ1-3; the D is unclear. This CDR3 is 17 amino acids long. Germline V gives CDR1 SGHKS, CDR2 YYEKEE (reference sequence). V was shortened by 1 base and J by 3 bases, with 17 bases between the two germline ends. CDR3 coding DNA: TGTGCCAGCAGCTTGTCTTGGAGAGGGTTAGTTGGAAACACCATATATTTT. Residues: CASSLSWRGLVGNTIYF.